The source of this TCR beta chain is a study of cytomegalovirus exposure and HLA in healthy donors. Across the whole study: Early on, a data release was issued that held some 85 million unique TCRs from HLA-typed donors. Broader study findings: It was reported in a later analysis that an Asian-associated ancestry cluster showed fewer N-insertions than the roughly 620-donor mean. While the bulk of TCR sequences proved rare, some public TCRs turned up in many donors. Sequencing likely generated an artifact that appeared as a cluster of highly shared sequence variants.

The germline V gene encodes CDR1 SGHTA and CDR2 FQGNSA. Trimming stripped 3 bases from V and 8 bases from J, with 22 bases between. The length of the CDR3 is 16 residues. Of note for this clone: Its matching antigen is unknown.

Both 60 Vbeta primers and 13 Jbeta primers went into the PCR. The assay was immunoSEQ multiplex PCR, and TCRdb's table has in-frame clones only and misses some. The sample table sets out 150,000 or so clones. This TCR came from a man aged 18 to 29 in good health and CMV-seronegative. The chain combines TRBV7-2 with TRBJ1-2; the D gene is possibly TRBD1 (6 bases). Material: PBMCs. The chain's CDR3 is CASSFSPRDKSTGYTF. DNA for the CDR3: TGTGCCAGCAGCTTCTCACCCCGGGACAAATCCACCGGCTACACCTTC. The full variable domain, rest sourced from reference TRBV7-2 and TRBJ1-2, is GAGVSQSPSNKVTEKGKDVELRCDPISGHTALYWYRQSLGQGLEFLIYFQGNSAPDKSGLPSDRFSAERTGGSVSTLTIQRTQQEDSAVYLCASSFSPRDKSTGYTFGSGTRLTVV.